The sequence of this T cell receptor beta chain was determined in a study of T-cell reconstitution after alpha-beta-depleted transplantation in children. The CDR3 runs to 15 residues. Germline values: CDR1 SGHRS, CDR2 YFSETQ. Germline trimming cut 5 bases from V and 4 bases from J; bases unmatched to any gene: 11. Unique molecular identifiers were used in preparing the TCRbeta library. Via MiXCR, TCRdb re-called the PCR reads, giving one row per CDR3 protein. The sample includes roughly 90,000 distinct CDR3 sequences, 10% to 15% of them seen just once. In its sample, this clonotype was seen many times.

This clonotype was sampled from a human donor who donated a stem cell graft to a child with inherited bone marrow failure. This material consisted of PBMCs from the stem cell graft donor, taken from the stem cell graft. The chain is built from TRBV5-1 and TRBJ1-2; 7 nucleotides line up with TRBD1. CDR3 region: CASRTGTVGLYGYTF. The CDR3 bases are TGCGCCAGCAGAACCGGGACAGTCGGACTCTATGGCTACACCTTC. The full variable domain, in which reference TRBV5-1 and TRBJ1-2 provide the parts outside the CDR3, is KAGVTQTPRYLIKTRGQQVTLSCSPISGHRSVSWYQQTPGQGLQFLFEYFSETQRNKGNFPGRFSGRQFSNSRSEMNVSTLELGDSALYLCASRTGTVGLYGYTFGSGTRLTVV.